This TCR beta chain was sequenced for a study of cytomegalovirus exposure and HLA in healthy donors. Whole-study results and caveats: Many donors carried some public TCRs, although rarity characterized most TCR sequences. With further analysis later on, most CMV-associated TCR beta chains appeared HLA-restricted. Likely technical artifact: a cluster of highly shared sequence variants.

Details on this clone: Its antigen is undetermined.

The junction had 13 bases not matched to a gene; V was cut back by 5 bases and J by 8 bases. This CDR3 has 16 amino acids. The germline gives CDR1 SEHNR, CDR2 FQNEAQ (reference sequence). Primers: 60 Vbeta forward and 13 Jbeta reverse. The repertoire was sequenced with immunoSEQ multiplex PCR; TCRdb's copy has only in-frame clones and lacks some. The listing contains tens of thousands of clones. The source material was PBMCs. The chain joins TRBV7-9 to TRBJ2-4; 9 bases fit TRBD1. The TCR comes from a female donor in good health and CMV-seropositive. The CDR3 region is CASSARYDRGDDIQYF. CDR3 bases: TGTGCCAGCAGCGCCAGATATGACAGGGGGGATGACATTCAGTACTTC.